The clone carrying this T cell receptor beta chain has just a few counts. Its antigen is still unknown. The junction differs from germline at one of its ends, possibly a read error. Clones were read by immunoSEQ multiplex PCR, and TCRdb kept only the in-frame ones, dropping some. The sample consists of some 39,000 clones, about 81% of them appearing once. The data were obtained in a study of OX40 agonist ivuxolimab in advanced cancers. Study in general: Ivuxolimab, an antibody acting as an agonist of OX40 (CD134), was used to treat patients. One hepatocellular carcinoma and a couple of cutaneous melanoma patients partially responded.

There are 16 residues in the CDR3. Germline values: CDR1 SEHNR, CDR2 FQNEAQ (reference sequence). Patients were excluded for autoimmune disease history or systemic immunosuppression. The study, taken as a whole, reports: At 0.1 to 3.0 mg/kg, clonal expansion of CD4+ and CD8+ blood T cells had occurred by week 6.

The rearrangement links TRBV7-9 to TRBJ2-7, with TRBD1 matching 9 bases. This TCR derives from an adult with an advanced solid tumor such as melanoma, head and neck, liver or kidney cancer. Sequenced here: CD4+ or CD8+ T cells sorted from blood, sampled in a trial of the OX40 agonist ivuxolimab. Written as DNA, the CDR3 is TGTGCCAGCAGCTTAGACCCGGGACAGGGCTCCAACGAGCAGTACTTC. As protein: CASSLDPGQGSNEQYF.